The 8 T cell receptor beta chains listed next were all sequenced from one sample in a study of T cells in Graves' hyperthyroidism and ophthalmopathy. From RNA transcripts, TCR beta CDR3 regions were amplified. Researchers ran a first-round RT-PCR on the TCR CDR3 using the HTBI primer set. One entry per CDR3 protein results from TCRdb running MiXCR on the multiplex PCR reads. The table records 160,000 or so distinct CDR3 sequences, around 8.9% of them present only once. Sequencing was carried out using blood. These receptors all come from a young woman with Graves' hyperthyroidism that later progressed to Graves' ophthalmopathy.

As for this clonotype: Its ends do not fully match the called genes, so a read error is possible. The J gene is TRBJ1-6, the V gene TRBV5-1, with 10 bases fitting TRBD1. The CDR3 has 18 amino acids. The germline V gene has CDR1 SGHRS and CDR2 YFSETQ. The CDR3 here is CAGSPGQGGAQRNSPLHF. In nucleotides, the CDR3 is TGCGCCGGCAGCCCCGGACAGGGGGGCGCCCAGAGGAATTCACCCCTCCACTTT.

CDR3 DNA sequence: TGTGCCAGCAGCCAAACGGGGGGGCTATACACCGGGGAGCTGTTTTTT. Protein: CASSQTGGLYTGELFF. The V and J genes are TRBV14 and TRBJ2-2; 8 bases are a match to TRBD2. The ends lost 2 bases at V and 3 bases at J; junction bases unmatched: 5. The length of the CDR3 is 16 residues. Germline assignment: CDR1 SGHDN and CDR2 FVKESK.

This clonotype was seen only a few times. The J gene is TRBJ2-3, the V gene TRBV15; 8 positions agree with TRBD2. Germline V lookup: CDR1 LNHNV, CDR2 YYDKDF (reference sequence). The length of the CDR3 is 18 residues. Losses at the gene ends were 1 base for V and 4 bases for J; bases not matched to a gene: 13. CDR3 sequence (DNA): TGTGCCACCAGCAGAGGTGGCCGGGGTAGCGGGGTTTCAGATACGCAGTATTTT. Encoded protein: CATSRGGRGSGVSDTQYF. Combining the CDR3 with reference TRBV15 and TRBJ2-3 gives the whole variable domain DAMVIQNPRYQVTQFGKPVTLSCSQTLNHNVMYWYQQKSSQAPKLLFHYYDKDFNNEADTPDNFQSRRPNTSFCFLDIRSPGLGDTAMYLCATSRGGRGSGVSDTQYFGPGTRLTVL.

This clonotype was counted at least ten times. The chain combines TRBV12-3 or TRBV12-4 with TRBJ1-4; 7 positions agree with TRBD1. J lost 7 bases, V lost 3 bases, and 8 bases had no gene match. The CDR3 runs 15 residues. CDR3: CASSLRTGNGEKLFF. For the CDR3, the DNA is TGTGCCAGCAGTTTGAGGACAGGCAACGGTGAAAAACTGTTTTTT.

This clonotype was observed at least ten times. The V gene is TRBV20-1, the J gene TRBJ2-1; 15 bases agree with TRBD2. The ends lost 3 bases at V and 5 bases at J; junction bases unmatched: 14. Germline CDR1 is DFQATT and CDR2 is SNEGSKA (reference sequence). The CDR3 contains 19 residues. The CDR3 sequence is CSARGLAGGQDRYNNEQFF. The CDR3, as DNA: TGCAGTGCTAGGGGACTAGCGGGAGGCCAAGATAGGTATAACAATGAGCAGTTCTTC.

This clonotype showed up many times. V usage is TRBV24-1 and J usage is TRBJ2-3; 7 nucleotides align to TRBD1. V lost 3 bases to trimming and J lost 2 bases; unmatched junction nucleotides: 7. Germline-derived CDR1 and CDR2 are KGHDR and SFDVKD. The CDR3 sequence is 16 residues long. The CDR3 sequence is CATSDATGTVTDTQYF. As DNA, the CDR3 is TGTGCCACCAGTGATGCCACCGGGACAGTCACAGATACGCAGTATTTT.

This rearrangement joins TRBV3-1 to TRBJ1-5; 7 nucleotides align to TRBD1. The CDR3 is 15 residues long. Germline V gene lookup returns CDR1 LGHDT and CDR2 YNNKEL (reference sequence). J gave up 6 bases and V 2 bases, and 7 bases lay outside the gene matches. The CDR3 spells CASSQRQGRSQPQHF. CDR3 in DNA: TGTGCCAGCAGCCAACGACAGGGTCGGAGTCAGCCCCAGCATTTT. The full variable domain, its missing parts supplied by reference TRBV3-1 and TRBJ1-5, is DTAVSQTPKYLVTQMGNDKSIKCEQNLGHDTMYWYKQDSKKFLKIMFSYNNKELIINETVPNRFSPKSPDKAHLNLHINSLELGDSAVYFCASSQRQGRSQPQHFGDGTRLSIL.

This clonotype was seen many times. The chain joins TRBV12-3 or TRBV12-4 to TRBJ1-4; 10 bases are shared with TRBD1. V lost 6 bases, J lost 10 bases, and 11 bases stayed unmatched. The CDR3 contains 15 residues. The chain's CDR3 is CASSSPRDRGVKLFF. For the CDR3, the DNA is TGTGCCAGCAGCTCCCCCCGGGACAGGGGAGTAAAACTGTTTTTT.